This is a list of T cell receptor beta chains from one sample in a study of blood T cell repertoires in COVID-19. Clones were sequenced by immunoSEQ multiplex PCR, and TCRdb holds only the in-frame ones, with some missing. Of under 350,000 clones detected, roughly 91% appear once; the ten largest clones hold 1.5% to 2%. The sequenced sample consisted of peripheral blood. These receptors were collected from a woman younger than 45 with COVID-19, enrolled during active disease. Both conserved end residues are part of each CDR3. Fields, in order: V gene, J gene, clone size, CDR3 protein. Clone size is given for some rows only: seen once, a few or many times, or a class if the clone is expanded.

TRBV5-4	TRBJ1-1	NA	CASSLRQGSTEAFF
TRBV4-3	TRBJ2-7	NA	CASSPHVARGSPYEQYF
TRBV5-1	TRBJ1-3	once	CASSLAGGSLGNTIYF
TRBV6-2/TRBV6-3	TRBJ1-1	few	CASSYSTVNTEAFF
TRBV18	TRBJ1-1	NA	CASSPAVDPGVEAFF
TRBV2	TRBJ1-2	NA	CASRRTEANYGYTF
TRBV9	TRBJ2-5	NA	CASSVGVSYGEETQYF
TRBV18	TRBJ1-6	NA	CASSRQGRNSPLHF
TRBV4-2	TRBJ1-3	NA	CASSQERRYSGNTIYF
TRBV5-8	TRBJ1-2	NA	CASSFDRVRGYTF
TRBV5-1	TRBJ1-2	NA	CASSLFWGSDGYTF
TRBV5-8	TRBJ2-2	NA	CASNHGNTGELFF
TRBV9	TRBJ2-1	NA	CASSPSPSDGSYNEQFF
TRBV19	TRBJ2-3	NA	CATPGGEVTDTQYF
TRBV5-1	TRBJ1-6	NA	CASSLSQNSPLHF
TRBV27	TRBJ2-1	NA	CASSYTSGGATNEQFF
TRBV10-2	TRBJ2-3	NA	CASRPGSHTDTQYF
TRBV5-1	TRBJ2-2	NA	CASSLVLAGENTGELFF
TRBV4-2	TRBJ2-1	NA	CASSQSGLAHSWFF
TRBV28	TRBJ1-1	NA	CASSERSDIPNTEAFF
TRBV19	TRBJ2-7	NA	CASSILSRGQWEQYF